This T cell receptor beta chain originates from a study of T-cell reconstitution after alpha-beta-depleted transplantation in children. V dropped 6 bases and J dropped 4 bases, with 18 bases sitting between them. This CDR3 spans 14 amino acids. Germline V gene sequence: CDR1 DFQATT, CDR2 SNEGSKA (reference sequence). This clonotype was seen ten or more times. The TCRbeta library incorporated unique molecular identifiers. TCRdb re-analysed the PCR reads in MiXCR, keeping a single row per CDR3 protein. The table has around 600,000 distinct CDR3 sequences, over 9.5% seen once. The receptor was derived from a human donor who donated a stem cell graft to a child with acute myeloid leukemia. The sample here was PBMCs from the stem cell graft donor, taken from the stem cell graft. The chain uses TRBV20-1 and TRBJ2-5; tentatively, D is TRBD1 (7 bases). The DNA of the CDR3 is TGCAGTGCCCAGGGGGGAGCGCAGGGAGAGACCCAGTACTTC. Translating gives CSAQGGAQGETQYF.